The present entry profiles one T cell receptor (beta chain) with its context. Treatment in this sample: 19 received Ad26.COV2.S at low or high dose, single or two shots; about 5 received placebo; per-sample allocation not given. Sampling took place 63 days after the first vaccine or placebo injection. The protocol was immunoSEQ multiplex PCR, while the TCRdb copy is restricted to in-frame clones and leaves out a portion. This table has 300,000 to 350,000 clones, 80% to 90% appearing once. This sample is drawn from a study of Ad26.COV2.S vaccination and SARS-CoV-2 variants. The sequenced sample was peripheral blood, obtained in a trial of Ad26.COV2.S vaccine versus placebo. The clonotype was recovered from a person between 18 and 59 years old who received the Ad26.COV2.S COVID-19 vaccine or a placebo.

The chain's CDR3 is CASSRGEAGELFF. CDR3 sequence (DNA): TGTGCCAGCAGCCGCGGGGAGGCCGGGGAGCTGTTTTTT. This sequence joins TRBV7-9 and TRBJ2-2; tentatively, D is TRBD2 (6 bases). The V gene's germline CDR1 is SEHNR and CDR2 FQNEAQ (reference sequence). This CDR3 comprises 13 residues. V lost 5 bases and J lost 6, with 10 bases in between.